What follows describes a single TCR beta chain. Its antigen is undetermined. Following a re-call of the 5' RACE reads, TCRdb has one entry per CDR3 protein and lacks DNA. This sample's table reports approximately 330,000 distinct CDR3 sequences. This sample stems from a study of monozygotic twins with inflammatory bowel disease. Study-level findings and limits: For IBD patients, clonotypes shared with others were fewer than for healthy twins, especially with disease activity.

For every donor, one blood sample of 2.5 ml was drawn. Germline assignment: CDR1 MDHEN and CDR2 SYDVKM. This CDR3 region has 15 residues. The sequence was collected from a human donor with ulcerative colitis or Crohn's disease, or a healthy co-twin of an affected twin (not recorded which). The sample taken for sequencing was blood. The chain uses TRBV28 and TRBJ2-1. Here the CDR3 reads CASRSYTSSYNEQFF.